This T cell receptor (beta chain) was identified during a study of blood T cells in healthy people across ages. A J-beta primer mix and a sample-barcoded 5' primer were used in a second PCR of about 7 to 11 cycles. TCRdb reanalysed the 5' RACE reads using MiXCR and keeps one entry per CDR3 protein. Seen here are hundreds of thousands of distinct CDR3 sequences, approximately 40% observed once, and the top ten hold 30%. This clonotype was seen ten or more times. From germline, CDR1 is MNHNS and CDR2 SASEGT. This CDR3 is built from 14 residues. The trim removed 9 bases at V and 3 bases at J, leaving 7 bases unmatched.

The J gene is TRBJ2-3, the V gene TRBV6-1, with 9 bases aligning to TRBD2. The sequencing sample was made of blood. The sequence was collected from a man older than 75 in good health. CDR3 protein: CASSGGSGTDTQYF. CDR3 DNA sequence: TGTGCCAGTAGCGGGGGCTCAGGAACAGATACGCAGTATTTT.